This passage covers 27 T cell receptor beta chains from one sample sequenced in a study of human T cells and chemical hapten exposure. Time point noted: patch test 2, 6 weeks after DPC sensitization. As for treatment: therapeutic diphenylcyclopropenone sensitization with weekly scalp DPC. MiXCR, applied by TCRdb to the RACE reads, yields one record per CDR3 protein. The sample has about 82,000 distinct CDR3 sequences, around 6.7% seen once. Sequences were derived from whole blood, sampled in connection with sensitization to the hapten diphenylcyclopropenone (DPC). The origin of the receptors is a woman aged 25 to 39 with alopecia areata. Some clones in this sample may be carry-over from other donors' samples.

This clonotype has only a few counts. V is TRBV7-9 and J is TRBJ2-2; D is undetermined. V was shortened by 5 bases and J by 4 bases, with 20 bases between the two germline ends. Looked up from germline, CDR1 is SEHNR and CDR2 is FQNEAQ (reference sequence). CDR3 length: 17 residues. The CDR3 here is CASSQGLALTLTGELFF. The CDR3 DNA follows: TGTGCCAGCAGCCAAGGGCTGGCCCTTACTCTCACCGGGGAGCTGTTTTTT.

The gene calls are TRBV3-1 and TRBJ1-6, with D perhaps TRBD1 (6 bases). The CDR3 extends over 14 amino acids. Germline CDR1 LGHDT, CDR2 YNNKEL (reference sequence). The V gene lost 5 bases and the J gene lost 8 bases, with 13 bases spanning the gap. CDR3 region: CASSGQSVYSPLHF. CDR3 nucleotide sequence: TGTGCCAGCAGCGGACAGTCTGTATATTCACCCCTCCACTTT.

This clonotype was counted many times. This chain uses TRBV7-9 with TRBJ2-7; D may correspond to TRBD1 or TRBD2 (5 bases each). There are 16 residues in the CDR3. Germline V gives CDR1 SEHNR, CDR2 FQNEAQ (reference sequence). Trimming took 0 bases from V and 3 from J, leaving 15 bases between them. DNA of the CDR3: TGTGCCAGCAGCTTAGCTGGGACCCTGAGCAACTACGAGCAGTACTTC. Translated, it gives CASSLAGTLSNYEQYF. The complete variable domain, with remaining parts taken from reference TRBV7-9 and TRBJ2-7, reads DTGVSQNPRHKITKRGQNVTFRCDPISEHNRLYWYRQTLGQGPEFLTYFQNEAQLEKSRLLSDRFSAERPKGSFSTLEIQRTEQGDSAMYLCASSLAGTLSNYEQYFGPGTRLTVT.

This clonotype was found many times. This rearrangement joins TRBV29-1 to TRBJ1-2; D uncertain. The germline V gene has CDR1 SQVTM and CDR2 ANQGSEA. The CDR3 loop spans 14 amino acids. Trimming pared 5 bases from V and 6 bases from J, leaving 19 bases between. In DNA, the CDR3 is TGCAGCGTTCCCTACGGGCAGAGTGTTCATGGCTACACCTTC. It is translated as CSVPYGQSVHGYTF.

This chain links TRBV11-1 with TRBJ2-1; unclear D gene. Trimming pared 0 bases from V and 3 bases from J, leaving 6 bases between. CDR1 and CDR2 from the germline V gene are SGHAT and FQDESV (reference sequence). The CDR3 has 14 residues. The CDR3 DNA follows: TGTGCCAGCAGCTTAGCGGGGTACTACAATGAGCAGTTCTTC. Translating it yields CASSLAGYYNEQFF.

In its sample, this clonotype was seen many times. V is TRBV10-3 and J is TRBJ2-3, with no clear D. The germline CDR1 and CDR2 sequences are ENHRY and SYGVKD. With 6 bases removed from V and 5 bases from J, the gap between germline ends came to 9 bases. CDR3 length: 12 residues. The chain's CDR3 is CAISASGDTQYF. The CDR3 region has the DNA TGTGCCATCAGCGCTAGTGGAGATACGCAGTATTTT.

This clonotype appeared many times. The rearrangement joins TRBV6-2 or TRBV6-3 to TRBJ1-1; 7 bases match TRBD1. The CDR3 extends over 17 amino acids. The V and J ends lost 2 bases and 0 bases, in that order; junction bases with no gene match: 9. Germline CDR1 is MNHEY and CDR2 is SVGEGT. The CDR3 sequence is CASSYRDSRTLNTEAFF. Written as DNA, the CDR3 is TGTGCCAGCAGTTACCGGGACAGCCGTACTTTGAACACTGAAGCTTTCTTT.

Many counts were recorded for this clonotype. The CDR3 coding sequence is TGCAGTGCTAGAGATATACAGGGAGGTCAGCCCCAGCATTTT. Translation: CSARDIQGGQPQHF. The chain uses TRBV20-1 and TRBJ1-5; TRBD1 might be the D (6 bases). The CDR3 totals 14 residues. V lost 0 bases and J 6 bases, leaving 12 bases between the germline ends. CDR1 DFQATT and CDR2 SNEGSKA come from the germline V gene (reference sequence).

Note on this clonotype: This may come from a read error, since a much larger clone is one base off. The chain couples TRBV5-1 to TRBJ2-7, with 8 bases matching TRBD1. The CDR3 contains 15 residues. With 0 bases clipped from V and 5 bases from J, the junction kept 7 bases outside the gene matches. The V gene's germline CDR1 is SGHRS and CDR2 YFSETQ. The CDR3 loop reads CASSLGDRTSHEQYF. The DNA for the CDR3 is TGCGCCAGCAGCTTGGGGGACAGGACGTCCCACGAGCAGTACTTC.

This clonotype came up many times. The chain recombines TRBV19 with TRBJ1-1; no clear D. Germline loops: CDR1 LNHDA, CDR2 SQIVND (reference sequence). V was shortened by 3 bases and J by 5 bases, with 7 bases between the two germline ends. This CDR3 has 12 amino acids. The CDR3 bases are TGTGCCAGTAGTATGGTTGGGACTGAAGCTTTCTTT. As protein: CASSMVGTEAFF.

This rearrangement joins TRBV5-1 to TRBJ1-1; 8 bases agree with TRBD1. V lost 4 bases, J lost 0 bases, and 5 bases stayed unmatched. Germline values: CDR1 SGHRS, CDR2 YFSETQ. This CDR3 comprises 15 residues. CDR3 DNA sequence: TGCGCCAGCAGCACTAGGACAGGGATGAACACTGAAGCTTTCTTT. This gives the protein CASSTRTGMNTEAFF.

The sample holds many counts of this clonotype. The V and J genes are TRBV6-6 and TRBJ1-2, with no clear D. V was cut by 7 bases and J by 0 bases, with 15 bases left in between. The germline gives CDR1 MNHNY, CDR2 SVGAGI (reference sequence). The CDR3 loop spans 15 amino acids. The CDR3 region has the DNA TGTGCCAGCAAGGCCGCGGCTCTCGCTAACTATGGCTACACCTTC. Translation: CASKAAALANYGYTF.

The chain joins TRBV19 to TRBJ2-6; D may be TRBD1 (6 bases). V lost 6 bases and J 0 bases, leaving 21 bases between the germline ends. This CDR3 is 19 amino acids long. The V gene's germline CDR1 is LNHDA and CDR2 SQIVND (reference sequence). CDR3 protein: CASSLKVGTLYSGANVLTF. The CDR3, as DNA: TGTGCCAGTAGCCTTAAAGTAGGGACACTCTACTCTGGGGCCAACGTCCTGACTTTC.

In its sample, this clonotype was seen many times. V gene TRBV29-1 combines with J gene TRBJ2-7, with 9 bases aligning to TRBD1. V lost 6 bases, J lost 0 bases, and 6 bases stayed unmatched. CDR1 is SQVTM and CDR2 is ANQGSEA in the germline V gene. The CDR3 runs to 14 residues. The CDR3, as DNA: TGCAGCGTCGCCGGGACAGGGAGCTCCTACGAGCAGTACTTC. This gives the protein CSVAGTGSSYEQYF.

There are many counts of this clonotype. The rearrangement links TRBV7-2 to TRBJ2-3, with no clear D. The CDR3 is 15 amino acids. Germline V lookup: CDR1 SGHTA, CDR2 FQGNSA. Trimming stripped 3 bases from V and 6 bases from J, with 16 bases between. CDR3 protein: CASSLGQPVIDTQYF. In DNA form, the CDR3 reads TGTGCCAGCAGCTTGGGCCAGCCCGTAATCGATACGCAGTATTTT.

This rearrangement joins TRBV13 to TRBJ1-2, with a weak D call TRBD1 (6 bases). The CDR3 is made up of 16 amino acids. Trimming shortened V by 0 bases and J by 6 bases, and 17 bases separated the two germline ends. Germline values: CDR1 PRHDT, CDR2 FYEKMQ (reference sequence). This chain's CDR3 is CASSLGRNREQDGYTF. The CDR3 DNA reads TGTGCCAGCAGCTTAGGCCGGAACAGGGAACAGGATGGCTACACCTTC.

This clonotype appeared many times. The chain combines TRBV20-1 with TRBJ2-3, with TRBD2 matching over 7 bases. Trimming cost V 7 bases and J 2 bases; bases outside gene matches: 12. Germline V gives CDR1 DFQATT, CDR2 SNEGSKA (reference sequence). The CDR3 is made up of 15 amino acids. The CDR3 coding sequence is TGCAGTGGACGAACGGGAGGCCTTAACACAGATACGCAGTATTTT. Translating it yields CSGRTGGLNTDTQYF.

Ten or more counts support this clonotype. This CDR3 reads CANTKDSTDTQYF. The DNA of the CDR3 is TGTGCCAACACCAAAGATTCCACAGATACGCAGTATTTT. The rearrangement uses TRBV12-3 or TRBV12-4 and TRBJ2-3; D is undetermined. V lost 10 bases and J 2 bases, leaving 13 bases between the germline ends. This CDR3 has 13 amino acids.

The chain is built from TRBV2 and TRBJ1-4; no clear D gene. This CDR3 comprises 12 residues. From germline, CDR1 is SNHLY and CDR2 FYNNEI. The V end lost 6 bases, the J end lost 11 bases, and 13 bases lay between the germline ends. The CDR3 sequence: CASRVDGIKLFF. The DNA of the CDR3 is TGTGCCAGCAGGGTCGACGGGATCAAACTGTTTTTT.

At least ten counts were recorded for this clonotype. This chain connects TRBV7-2 to TRBJ2-5, with D possibly TRBD1 on 6 matching bases. CDR1 is SGHTA, CDR2 FQGNSA, per germline. The CDR3 consists of 14 residues. Trimming took 6 bases from V and 1 from J, leaving 12 bases between them. CDR3 DNA sequence: TGTGCCAGCAGTCCCGACAGGAGCCAAGAGACCCAGTACTTC. This translates into CASSPDRSQETQYF.

This clonotype was recorded once. This may stem from a read error, because a much larger clone lies one nucleotide away. The CDR3 protein is CASSQGRGHSYTF. For the CDR3, the DNA is TGTGCCAGCAGCCAAGGGCGAGGACATAGCTACACCTTC. This chain connects TRBV3-1 to TRBJ1-2; TRBD1 is a possible D gene (5 bases). Trimming removed 1 base at V and 9 bases at J, with 12 bases between. The CDR3 contains 13 residues. Germline V lookup: CDR1 LGHDT, CDR2 YNNKEL (reference sequence).

This clonotype was counted between two and nine times. The chain employs TRBV13 and TRBJ1-2; TRBD1 might be the D (6 bases). Germline V gene data show CDR1 as PRHDT and CDR2 as FYEKMQ (reference sequence). The CDR3 runs to 14 residues. The V end was cut by 5 bases, the J end by 4 bases, with 14 bases between. The CDR3 loop is CASSRQRGTYGYTF. The CDR3 DNA sequence: TGTGCCAGCAGCAGACAGAGGGGGACCTATGGCTACACCTTC.

In its sample, this clonotype was seen many times. The V call is TRBV2, the J call TRBJ2-4; D is uncertain. CDR3 length: 14 residues. Germline V CDR1 and CDR2: SNHLY, FYNNEI. Deletions cut 6 bases from V and 0 bases from J, with 9 bases between. The CDR3 coding sequence is TGTGCCAGCAGGTCCACATTAGCCAAAAACATTCAGTACTTC. It translates to CASRSTLAKNIQYF.

The chain recombines TRBV20-1 with TRBJ2-3; maybe TRBD1 (6 bases). Germline CDR1 DFQATT, CDR2 SNEGSKA (reference sequence). The CDR3 has 20 residues. Trimming left V 0 bases short and J 0 bases short, with 25 bases between. The CDR3 region is CSARDWTRGAGISSTDTQYF. The CDR3 DNA follows: TGCAGTGCTAGAGATTGGACCAGGGGCGCTGGGATTTCTAGCACAGATACGCAGTATTTT.

CDR3 bases: TGTGCCAGCTCAAACCGACGGAACCAAGAGACCCAGTACTTC. This encodes CASSNRRNQETQYF. The chain uses TRBV18 and TRBJ2-5; D unclear. Per the germline V gene, CDR1 is KGHSH and CDR2 is LQKENI. This CDR3 region has 14 residues. V lost 5 bases to trimming and J lost 0 bases, with 10 bases between them.

This chain connects TRBV12-3 or TRBV12-4 to TRBJ2-7; unclear D gene. This CDR3 region has 12 residues. V gave up 4 bases and J gave up 0 bases, with 4 bases separating them. The CDR3 DNA sequence: TGTGCCAGCAGTTCGGACTCCTACGAGCAGTACTTC. Amino acids: CASSSDSYEQYF.

Only a few counts were recorded for this clonotype. DNA for the CDR3: TGCGCCAGCAGTCAAATAAGCGGAGGGCAAGAGACCCAGTACTTC. This sequence encodes CASSQISGGQETQYF. The chain uses TRBV23-1 and TRBJ2-5; weak D call: TRBD2 (6 bases). TRBV23-1 is given ORF status, its function remaining uncertain. Between the trimmed V and J ends, which lost 2 bases and 2 bases, there was a span of 12 bases. The length of the CDR3 is 15 residues.